The 18 T cell receptor beta chains given below trace back to one sample, sequenced in a study of T cells after yellow fever vaccination (dated by TCRdb to the late 2010s). The treatment or condition label corresponds to: live attenuated yellow fever vaccine strain. The method was 5' RACE. The sample was run on an Illumina HiSeq 2500. The raw public reads went through TCRdb reprocessing: fastp at Q25, MiXCR clone calling, in-frame beta chains kept. Rows matching on CDR3 protein sequence are summarized as one entry with the most common DNA and genes. This sample comprises roughly 500,000 distinct CDR3 sequences, 15% to 20% of them detected only once. Around an eighth of the sample goes to the ten largest clones. The starting material was PBMCs, obtained 15 days after the yellow fever booster vaccination. The receptor source for this set is a man aged 30 to 45 who received the YFV17D yellow fever vaccine.

This clonotype occurred many times. The rearrangement uses TRBV7-8 and TRBJ2-1; tentative D call: TRBD1 (5 bases). The CDR3 is 15 amino acids. From germline, CDR1 is SGHVS and CDR2 FQNEAQ. Deletions cut 3 bases from V and 3 bases from J, with 12 bases between. The CDR3 is CASSLTEDDYNEQFF. The CDR3 bases are TGTGCCAGCAGCTTGACAGAAGACGACTACAATGAGCAGTTCTTC.

There are a few counts of this clonotype. The V gene is TRBV20-1, the J gene TRBJ2-7; TRBD2 might be the D (7 bases). Germline assignment: CDR1 DFQATT and CDR2 SNEGSKA (reference sequence). The V gene lost 0 bases and the J gene lost 11 bases, with 23 bases spanning the gap. The CDR3 length is 15 residues. CDR3 nucleotides: TGCAGTGCTAGAGATACGGCGGGAGTAAGGGGGGGAGAGTACTTC. This encodes CSARDTAGVRGGEYF.

V is TRBV5-1 and J is TRBJ2-5; 9 positions agree with TRBD2. Per the germline V gene, CDR1 is SGHRS and CDR2 is YFSETQ. The J segment lost 5 bases and the V segment lost 4 bases, leaving 6 bases of the junction unmatched. The CDR3 totals 14 residues. The CDR3 nucleotides are TGCGCCAGCAGCATAGCGGGAGCGGCCGAGACCCAGTACTTC. Encoded protein: CASSIAGAAETQYF.

J is TRBJ2-2 and V is TRBV7-7, with no clear D. The CDR3 has 13 amino acids. Trimming took 1 base from V and 8 from J, leaving 8 bases between them. Germline CDR1 is SSHAT and CDR2 is FNYEAQ (reference sequence). In DNA form, the CDR3 reads TGTGCCAGCAGCTTAGATGGGATTGGGGAGCTGTTTTTT. This sequence encodes CASSLDGIGELFF. The whole variable domain, remainder taken from reference TRBV7-7 and TRBJ2-2, is GAGVSQSPRYKVTKRGQDVTLRCDPISSHATLYWYQQALGQGPEFLTYFNYEAQPDKSGLPSDRFSAERPEGSISTLTIQRTEQRDSAMYRCASSLDGIGELFFGEGSRLTVL.

The table lists this clonotype with many counts. The chain links TRBV13 to TRBJ2-7; D might be TRBD2 (5 bases). The CDR3 has 17 residues. Germline CDR1 is PRHDT and CDR2 is FYEKMQ (reference sequence). The V end was cut by 5 bases, the J end by 5 bases, with 25 bases between. The CDR3 is CASSQHPPGGNPDEQYF. CDR3 DNA sequence: TGTGCCAGCAGCCAACATCCTCCCGGAGGCAATCCAGACGAGCAGTACTTC.

The V gene is TRBV20-1, the J gene TRBJ2-5, with 10 bases matching TRBD2. Germline trimming cut 5 bases from V and 2 bases from J; bases unmatched to any gene: 5. This CDR3 comprises 14 residues. Germline lookup yields CDR1 DFQATT and CDR2 SNEGSKA (reference sequence). The CDR3 nucleotides are TGCAGTGCTGACGGGACTAGCGTACAAGAGACCCAGTACTTC. Encoded protein: CSADGTSVQETQYF.

Many counts were recorded for this clonotype. The chain carries TRBV20-1 and TRBJ2-7; 11 bases map to TRBD2. This CDR3 has 16 residues. J was trimmed by 5 bases and V by 1 base; bases with no gene match: 10. Germline V gives CDR1 DFQATT, CDR2 SNEGSKA (reference sequence). CDR3 bases: TGCAGTGCTAGAGTCCTAGCGGGAGGACCAATCCACGAGCAGTACTTC. Translated: CSARVLAGGPIHEQYF.

The V gene is TRBV10-1, the J gene TRBJ2-3; 11 bases are shared with TRBD2. This CDR3 spans 15 amino acids. V lost 6 bases, J lost 6 bases, and 8 bases stayed unmatched. Germline CDR1 and CDR2: WNHNN and SYGVQD (reference sequence). DNA for the CDR3: TGCGCCAGCAGCGACACACTAGCGGGAGAGGATACGCAGTATTTT. Protein product: CASSDTLAGEDTQYF.

This sequence joins TRBV29-1 and TRBJ2-1; unclear D gene. This CDR3 is 12 amino acids long. V lost 4 bases to trimming and J lost 8 bases, with 12 bases between them. Looked up from germline, CDR1 is SQVTM and CDR2 is ANQGSEA. Written as DNA, the CDR3 is TGCAGCGTTGTCCGCGACGGGTATGAGCAGTTCTTC. Its protein is CSVVRDGYEQFF.

The V call is TRBV6-2 or TRBV6-3, the J call TRBJ1-5, with 7 bases that match TRBD1. CDR3 length: 16 residues. Germline V CDR1 and CDR2: MNHEY, SVGEGT. The J segment lost 2 bases and the V segment lost 5 bases, leaving 9 bases of the junction unmatched. The CDR3 loop reads CASSPTTGRGNQPQHF. CDR3 coding DNA: TGTGCCAGCAGTCCCACGACAGGGAGGGGCAATCAGCCCCAGCATTTT.

The chain carries TRBV20-1 and TRBJ2-2; tentative D call: TRBD1 (6 bases). The V and J ends lost 7 bases and 3 bases respectively, with 15 bases between them. Germline lookup yields CDR1 DFQATT and CDR2 SNEGSKA (reference sequence). This CDR3 comprises 14 residues. This CDR3 reads CSVSRGLDTGELFF. DNA for the CDR3: TGCAGTGTTTCTAGGGGGTTGGACACCGGGGAGCTGTTTTTT.

The gene calls are TRBV6-1 and TRBJ2-7, with unresolved D. Germline lookup yields CDR1 MNHNS and CDR2 SASEGT. V lost 5 bases and J 3 bases, leaving 14 bases between the germline ends. This CDR3 contains 14 residues. As DNA, the CDR3 is TGTGCCAGCAGTAGAGGCCCTGAGCTCTACGAGCAGTACTTC. Encoded protein: CASSRGPELYEQYF.

The chain joins TRBV7-2 to TRBJ2-1; D might be TRBD1 (6 bases). Germline CDR1 reads SGHTA; CDR2 reads FQGNSA. This CDR3 contains 16 residues. The germline V and J ends were trimmed by 1 base and 0 bases, with 10 bases remaining between them. The CDR3 spells CASSLDRVSSYNEQFF. CDR3 DNA sequence: TGTGCCAGCAGCTTAGACAGGGTGAGCTCCTACAATGAGCAGTTCTTC.

This clonotype appeared a few times. The V call is TRBV20-1, the J call TRBJ2-3; 9 nucleotides align to TRBD1. CDR3 length equals 15 residues. J gave up 4 bases and V 2 bases, and 7 bases lay outside the gene matches. The germline gives CDR1 DFQATT, CDR2 SNEGSKA (reference sequence). CDR3: CSARPGQGLADTQYF. The DNA for the CDR3 is TGCAGTGCTAGACCGGGACAGGGACTCGCAGATACGCAGTATTTT.

In this sample, this clonotype turned up a few times. V is TRBV11-2 and J is TRBJ2-7; no clear D. The germline V gene encodes CDR1 SGHAT and CDR2 FQNNGV. The V end lost 5 bases, the J end lost 7 bases, and 12 bases lay between the germline ends. The CDR3 length is 12 residues. CDR3: CASSRYAREQYF. The CDR3 DNA reads TGTGCCAGCAGCCGGTACGCCCGGGAGCAGTACTTC.

The chain links TRBV5-1 to TRBJ2-7; D is perhaps TRBD1 (5 bases). With 3 bases removed from V and 6 bases from J, the gap between germline ends came to 10 bases. This CDR3 has 12 amino acids. CDR1 and CDR2 (germline): SGHRS, YFSETQ. The CDR3 sequence: CASSSRESEQYF. CDR3 nucleotide sequence: TGCGCCAGCAGCTCCAGGGAATCCGAGCAGTACTTC. The complete variable domain, with remaining parts taken from reference TRBV5-1 and TRBJ2-7, reads KAGVTQTPRYLIKTRGQQVTLSCSPISGHRSVSWYQQTPGQGLQFLFEYFSETQRNKGNFPGRFSGRQFSNSRSEMNVSTLELGDSALYLCASSSRESEQYFGPGTRLTVT.

The chain uses TRBV3-1 and TRBJ2-1; 7 nucleotides align to TRBD2. J lost 6 bases, V lost 3 bases, and 11 bases had no gene match. The CDR3 length is 16 residues. Per germline, CDR1 LGHDT and CDR2 YNNKEL (reference sequence). The DNA for the CDR3 is TGTGCCAGCAGCCACATGCGGACGGGGGGTGTCAATGAGCAGTTCTTC. This encodes CASSHMRTGGVNEQFF.

This rearrangement joins TRBV29-1 to TRBJ2-7; no reliable D call. The V end was cut by 3 bases, the J end by 3 bases, with 15 bases between. Germline V gene data show CDR1 as SQVTM and CDR2 as ANQGSEA. This CDR3 has 14 amino acids. CDR3 DNA sequence: TGCAGCGTTGATGGGCTAGAAGATCGCTACGAGCAGTACTTC. This sequence encodes CSVDGLEDRYEQYF.